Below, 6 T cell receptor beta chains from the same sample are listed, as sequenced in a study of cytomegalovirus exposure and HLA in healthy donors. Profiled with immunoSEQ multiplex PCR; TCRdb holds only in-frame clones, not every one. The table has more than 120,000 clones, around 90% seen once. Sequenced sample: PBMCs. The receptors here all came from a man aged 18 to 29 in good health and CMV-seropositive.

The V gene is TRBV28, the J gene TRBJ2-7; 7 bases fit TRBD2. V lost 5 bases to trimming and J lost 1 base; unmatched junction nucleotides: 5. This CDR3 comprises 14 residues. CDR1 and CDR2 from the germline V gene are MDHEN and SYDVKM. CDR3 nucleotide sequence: TGTGCCAGCAGTGCCCTGGGGGGGTCCTACGAGCAGTACTTC. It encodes CASSALGGSYEQYF.

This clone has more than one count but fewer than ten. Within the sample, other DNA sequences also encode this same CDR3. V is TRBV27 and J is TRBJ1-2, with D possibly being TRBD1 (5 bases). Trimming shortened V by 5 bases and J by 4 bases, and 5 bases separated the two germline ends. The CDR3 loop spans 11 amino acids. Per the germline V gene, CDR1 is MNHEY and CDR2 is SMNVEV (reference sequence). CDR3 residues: CASSQGYGYTF. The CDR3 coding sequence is TGTGCCAGCAGTCAGGGCTATGGCTACACCTTC.

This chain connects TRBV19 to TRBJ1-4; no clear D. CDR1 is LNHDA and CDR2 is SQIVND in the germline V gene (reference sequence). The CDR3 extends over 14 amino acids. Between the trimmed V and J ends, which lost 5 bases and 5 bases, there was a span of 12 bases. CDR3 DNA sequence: TGTGCCAGTAGTTCCCCGGGTAGAAATGAAAAACTGTTTTTT. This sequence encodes CASSSPGRNEKLFF.

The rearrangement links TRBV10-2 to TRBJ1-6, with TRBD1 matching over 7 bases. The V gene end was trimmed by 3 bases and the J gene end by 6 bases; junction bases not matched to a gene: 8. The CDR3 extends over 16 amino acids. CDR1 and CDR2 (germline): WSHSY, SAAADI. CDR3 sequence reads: CASSEQGRTRNSPLHF. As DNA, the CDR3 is TGCGCCAGCAGTGAACAGGGGAGAACCCGTAATTCACCCCTCCACTTT.

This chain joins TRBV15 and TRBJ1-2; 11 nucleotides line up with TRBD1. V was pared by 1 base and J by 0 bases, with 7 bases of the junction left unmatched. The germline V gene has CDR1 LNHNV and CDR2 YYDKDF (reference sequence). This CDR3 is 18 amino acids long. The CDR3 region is CATSRGGTGGSPNYGYTF. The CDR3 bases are TGTGCCACCAGCAGAGGTGGGACAGGGGGTTCTCCTAACTATGGCTACACCTTC.

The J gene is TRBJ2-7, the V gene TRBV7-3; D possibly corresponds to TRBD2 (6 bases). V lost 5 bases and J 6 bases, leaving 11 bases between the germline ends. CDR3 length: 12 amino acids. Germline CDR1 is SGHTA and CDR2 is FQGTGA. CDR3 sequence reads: CASSQRRGEQYF. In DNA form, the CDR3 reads TGTGCCAGCAGCCAACGGAGGGGCGAGCAGTACTTC.